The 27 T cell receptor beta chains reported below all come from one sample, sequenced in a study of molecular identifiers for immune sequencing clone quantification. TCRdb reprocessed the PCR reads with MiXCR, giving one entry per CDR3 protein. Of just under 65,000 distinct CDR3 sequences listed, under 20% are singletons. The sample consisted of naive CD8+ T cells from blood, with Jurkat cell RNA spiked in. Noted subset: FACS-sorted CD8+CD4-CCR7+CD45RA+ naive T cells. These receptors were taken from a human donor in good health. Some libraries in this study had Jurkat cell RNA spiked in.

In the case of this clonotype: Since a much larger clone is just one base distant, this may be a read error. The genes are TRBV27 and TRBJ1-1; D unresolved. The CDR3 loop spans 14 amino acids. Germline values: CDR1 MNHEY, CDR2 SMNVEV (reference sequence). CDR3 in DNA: TGTGCCAGCAGTTTAGGGCGACTGAACACTGGAGCTTTCTTT. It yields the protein CASSLGRLNTGAFF.

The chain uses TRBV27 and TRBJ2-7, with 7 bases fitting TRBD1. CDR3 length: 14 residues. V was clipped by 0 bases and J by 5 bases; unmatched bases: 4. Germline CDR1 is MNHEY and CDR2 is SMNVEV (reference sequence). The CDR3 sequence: CASSLSGQTHEQYF. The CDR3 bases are TGTGCCAGCAGTTTATCGGGACAGACACACGAGCAGTACTTC.

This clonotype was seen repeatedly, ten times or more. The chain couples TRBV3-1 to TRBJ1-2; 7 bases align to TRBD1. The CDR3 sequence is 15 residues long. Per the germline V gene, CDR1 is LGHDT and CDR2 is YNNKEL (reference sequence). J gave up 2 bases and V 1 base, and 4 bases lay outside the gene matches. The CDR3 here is CASSQVSGQNYGYTF. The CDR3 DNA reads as TGTGCCAGCAGCCAAGTGTCGGGACAGAACTATGGCTACACCTTC.

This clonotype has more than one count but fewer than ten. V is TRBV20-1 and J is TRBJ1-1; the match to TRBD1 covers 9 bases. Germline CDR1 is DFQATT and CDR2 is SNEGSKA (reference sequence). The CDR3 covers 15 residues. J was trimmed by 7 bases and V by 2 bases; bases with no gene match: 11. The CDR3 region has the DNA TGCAGTGCTAGATTCACCGGGACAGGGAGCTTTGAAGCTTTCTTT. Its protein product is CSARFTGTGSFEAFF.

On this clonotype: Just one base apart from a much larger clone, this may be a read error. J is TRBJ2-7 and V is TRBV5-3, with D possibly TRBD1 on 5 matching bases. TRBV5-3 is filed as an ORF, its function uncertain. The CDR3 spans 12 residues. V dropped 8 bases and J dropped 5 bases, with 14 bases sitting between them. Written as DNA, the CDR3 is TGTGCCAGCAGCCTTGGGGCCCACGAGCAGTACTTC. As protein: CASSLGAHEQYF.

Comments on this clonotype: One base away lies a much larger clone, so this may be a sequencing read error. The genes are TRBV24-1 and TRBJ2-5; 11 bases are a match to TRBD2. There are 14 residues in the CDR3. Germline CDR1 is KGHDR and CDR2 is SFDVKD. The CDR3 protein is CTTSPGLAGETQYF. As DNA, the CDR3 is TGTACCACCAGTCCTGGACTAGCGGGCGAGACCCAGTACTTC.

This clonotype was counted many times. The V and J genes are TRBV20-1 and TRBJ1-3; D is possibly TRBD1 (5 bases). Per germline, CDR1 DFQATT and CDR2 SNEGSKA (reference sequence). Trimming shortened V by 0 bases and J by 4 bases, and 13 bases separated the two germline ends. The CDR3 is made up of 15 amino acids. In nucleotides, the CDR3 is TGCAGTGCTAGAGATTGGGGGGAGTCGGGAAACACCATATATTTT. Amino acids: CSARDWGESGNTIYF.

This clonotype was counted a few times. CDR3 DNA: TGTGCTAGTGGTTTGACCCCTAGCGGGAGGTCCACGAACACCGGGGAGCTGTTTTTT. This encodes CASGLTPSGRSTNTGELFF. The V gene is TRBV12-5, the J gene TRBJ2-2; TRBD2 matches 11 bases. This CDR3 has 19 residues. With V trimmed by 2 bases and J by 0 bases, 8 bases remained unmatched. Per the germline V gene, CDR1 is LGHNT and CDR2 is FRNRAP.

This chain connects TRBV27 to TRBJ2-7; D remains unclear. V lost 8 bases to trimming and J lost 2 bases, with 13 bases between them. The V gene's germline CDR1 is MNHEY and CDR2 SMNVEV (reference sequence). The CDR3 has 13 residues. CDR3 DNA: TGTGCCAGCTCCACAAGGGCTACCTACGAGCAGTACTTC. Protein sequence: CASSTRATYEQYF.

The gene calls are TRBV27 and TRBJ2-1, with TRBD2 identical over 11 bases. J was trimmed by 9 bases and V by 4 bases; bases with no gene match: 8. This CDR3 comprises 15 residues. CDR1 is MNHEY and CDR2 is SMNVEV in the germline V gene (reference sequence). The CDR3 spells CASSSIAGGVSEQFF. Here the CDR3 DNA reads TGTGCCAGCAGTTCTATAGCGGGAGGGGTCAGTGAGCAGTTCTTC.

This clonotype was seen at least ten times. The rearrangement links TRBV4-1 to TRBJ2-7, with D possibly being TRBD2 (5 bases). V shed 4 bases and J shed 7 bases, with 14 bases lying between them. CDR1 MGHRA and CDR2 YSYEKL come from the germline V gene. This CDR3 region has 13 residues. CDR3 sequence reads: CASSPGISKEQYF. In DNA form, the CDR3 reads TGCGCCAGCAGCCCGGGGATCTCTAAGGAGCAGTACTTC.

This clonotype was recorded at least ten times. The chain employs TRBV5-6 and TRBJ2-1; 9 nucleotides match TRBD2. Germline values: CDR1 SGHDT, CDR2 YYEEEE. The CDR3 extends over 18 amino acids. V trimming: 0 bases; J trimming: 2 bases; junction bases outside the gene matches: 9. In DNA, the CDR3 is TGTGCCAGCAGCTTGGCACTAGCGGGCGGACCCACCTACAATGAGCAGTTCTTC. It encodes CASSLALAGGPTYNEQFF.

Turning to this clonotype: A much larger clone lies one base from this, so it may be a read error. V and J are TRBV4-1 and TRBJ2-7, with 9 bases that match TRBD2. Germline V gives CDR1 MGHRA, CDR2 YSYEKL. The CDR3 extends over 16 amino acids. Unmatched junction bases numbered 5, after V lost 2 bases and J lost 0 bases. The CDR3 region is CASSQYAGGGSYEQYF. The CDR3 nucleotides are TGCGCCAGCAGCCAATACGCGGGGGGGGGCTCCTACGAGCAGTACTTC.

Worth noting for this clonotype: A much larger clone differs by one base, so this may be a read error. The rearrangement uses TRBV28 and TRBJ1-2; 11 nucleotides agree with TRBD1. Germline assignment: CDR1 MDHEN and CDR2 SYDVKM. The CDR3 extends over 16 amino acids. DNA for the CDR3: TGTGCCAGCAGTGTACGGACAGGGGGCGACTCTAATGGCTACATCTTC. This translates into CASSVRTGGDSNGYIF.

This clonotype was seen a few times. The DNA for the CDR3 is TGTGCCAGCATCCTTCGGAGCTCCTACAATGAGCAGTTCTTC. It codes for CASILRSSYNEQFF. The V call is TRBV28, the J call TRBJ2-1, with no clear D. CDR1 MDHEN and CDR2 SYDVKM come from the germline V gene. The CDR3 runs 14 residues. V was cut by 7 bases and J by 0 bases, with 10 bases left in between.

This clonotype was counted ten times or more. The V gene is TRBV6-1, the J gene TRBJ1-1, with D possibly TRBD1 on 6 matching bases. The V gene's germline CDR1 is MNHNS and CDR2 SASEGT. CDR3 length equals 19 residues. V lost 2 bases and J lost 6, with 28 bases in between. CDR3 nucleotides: TGTGCCAGCAGTGAACGGTCGAGGGGGGCGCGAGTTTTGTCCGCTGAAGCTTTCTTT. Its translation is CASSERSRGARVLSAEAFF.

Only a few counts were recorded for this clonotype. Here the CDR3 reads CASSLAISFTGQYNEQFF. CDR3 sequence (DNA): TGCGCCAGCAGCTTGGCCATTAGTTTTACAGGACAATACAATGAGCAGTTCTTC. V and J are TRBV5-1 and TRBJ2-1; tentatively, D is TRBD1 (5 bases). This CDR3 comprises 18 residues. Germline V gene lookup returns CDR1 SGHRS and CDR2 YFSETQ. V dropped 0 bases and J dropped 4 bases, with 20 bases sitting between them.

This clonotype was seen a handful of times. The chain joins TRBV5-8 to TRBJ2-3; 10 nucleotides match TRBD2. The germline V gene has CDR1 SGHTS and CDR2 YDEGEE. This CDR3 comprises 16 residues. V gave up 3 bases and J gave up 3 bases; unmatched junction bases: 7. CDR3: CASSSLLAGETDTQYF. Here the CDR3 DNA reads TGTGCCAGCAGCTCCCTCCTAGCGGGAGAAACAGATACGCAGTATTTT.

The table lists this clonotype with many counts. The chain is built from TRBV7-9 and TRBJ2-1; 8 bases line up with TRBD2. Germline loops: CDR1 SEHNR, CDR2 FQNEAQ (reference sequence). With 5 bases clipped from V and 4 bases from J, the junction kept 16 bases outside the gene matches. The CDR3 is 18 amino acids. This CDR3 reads CASSPDLSVGRGYNEQFF. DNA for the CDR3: TGTGCCAGCAGCCCCGACCTTAGTGTCGGGAGGGGGTACAATGAGCAGTTCTTC.

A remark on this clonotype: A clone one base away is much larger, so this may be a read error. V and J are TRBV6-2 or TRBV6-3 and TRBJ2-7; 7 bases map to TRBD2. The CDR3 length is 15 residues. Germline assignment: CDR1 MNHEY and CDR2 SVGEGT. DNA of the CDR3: TGTGCCGGCAGTTACTTGGGACTACAATCCTACGAGCAGTACTTC. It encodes CAGSYLGLQSYEQYF.

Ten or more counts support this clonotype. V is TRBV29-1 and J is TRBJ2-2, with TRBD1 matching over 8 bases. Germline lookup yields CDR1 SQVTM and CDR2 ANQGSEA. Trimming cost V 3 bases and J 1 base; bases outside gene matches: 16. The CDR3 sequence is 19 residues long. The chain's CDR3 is CSVDGEGRGREGNTGELFF. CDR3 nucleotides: TGCAGCGTTGACGGTGAAGGCAGGGGGCGCGAGGGGAACACCGGGGAGCTGTTTTTT.

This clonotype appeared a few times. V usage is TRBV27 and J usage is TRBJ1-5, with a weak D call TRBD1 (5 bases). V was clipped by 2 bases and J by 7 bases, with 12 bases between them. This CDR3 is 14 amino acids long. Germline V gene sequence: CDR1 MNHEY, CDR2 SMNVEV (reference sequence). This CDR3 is CASSLQDGGQPQHF. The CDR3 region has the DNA TGTGCCAGCAGTTTACAGGACGGGGGGCAGCCCCAGCATTTT.

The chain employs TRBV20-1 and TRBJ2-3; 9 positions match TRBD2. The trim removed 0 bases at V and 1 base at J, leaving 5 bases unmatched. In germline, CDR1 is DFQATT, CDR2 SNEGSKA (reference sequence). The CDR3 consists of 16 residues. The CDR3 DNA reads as TGCAGTGCTAGAGATTGGGTAGCGGGGGGCACAGATACGCAGTATTTT. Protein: CSARDWVAGGTDTQYF.

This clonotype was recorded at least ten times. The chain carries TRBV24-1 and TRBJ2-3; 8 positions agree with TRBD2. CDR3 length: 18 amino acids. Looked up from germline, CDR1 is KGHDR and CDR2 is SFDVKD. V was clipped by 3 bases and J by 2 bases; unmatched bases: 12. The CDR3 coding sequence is TGTGCCACCAGTGATACGGGACTAGACTCGTACCCCACAGATACGCAGTATTTT. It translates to CATSDTGLDSYPTDTQYF.

The CDR3 DNA follows: TGTGCCAGTAGTATGGCGGGGTCTGGGGGCACTGAAGCTTTCTTT. This sequence encodes CASSMAGSGGTEAFF. J is TRBJ1-1 and V is TRBV19; perhaps TRBD1 as D (5 bases). V was pared by 3 bases and J by 4 bases, with 15 bases between. Germline V lookup: CDR1 LNHDA, CDR2 SQIVND (reference sequence). The CDR3 runs 15 residues.

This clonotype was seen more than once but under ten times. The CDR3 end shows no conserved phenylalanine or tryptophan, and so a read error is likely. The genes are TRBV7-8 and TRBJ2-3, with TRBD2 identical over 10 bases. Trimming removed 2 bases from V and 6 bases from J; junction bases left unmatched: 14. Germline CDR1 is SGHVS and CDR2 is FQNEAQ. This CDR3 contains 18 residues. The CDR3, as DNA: TGTGCCAGCAGCTTATTTCTCGGACTAGCGGAGCTCACGGATACGCAGTATTCT. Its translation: CASSLFLGLAELTDTQYS.

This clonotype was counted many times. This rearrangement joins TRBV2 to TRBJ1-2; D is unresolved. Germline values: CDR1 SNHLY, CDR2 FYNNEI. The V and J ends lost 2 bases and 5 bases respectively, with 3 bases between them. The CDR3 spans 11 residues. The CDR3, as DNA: TGTGCCAGCAGTGAATCTTATGGCTACACCTTC. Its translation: CASSESYGYTF.